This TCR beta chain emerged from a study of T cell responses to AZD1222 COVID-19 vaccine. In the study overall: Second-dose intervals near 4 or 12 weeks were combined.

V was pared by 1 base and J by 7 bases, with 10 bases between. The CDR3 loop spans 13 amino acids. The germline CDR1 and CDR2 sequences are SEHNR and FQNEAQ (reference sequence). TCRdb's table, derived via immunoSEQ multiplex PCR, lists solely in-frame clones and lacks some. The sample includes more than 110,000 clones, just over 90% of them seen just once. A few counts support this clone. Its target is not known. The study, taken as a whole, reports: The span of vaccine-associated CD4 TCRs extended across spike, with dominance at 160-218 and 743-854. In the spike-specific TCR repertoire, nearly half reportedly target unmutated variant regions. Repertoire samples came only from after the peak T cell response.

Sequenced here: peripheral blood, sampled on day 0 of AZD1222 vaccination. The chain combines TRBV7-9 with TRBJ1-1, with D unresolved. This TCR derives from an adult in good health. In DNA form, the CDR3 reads TGTGCCAGCAGCTTAGGAACGACTAATGAAGCTTTCTTT. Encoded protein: CASSLGTTNEAFF.